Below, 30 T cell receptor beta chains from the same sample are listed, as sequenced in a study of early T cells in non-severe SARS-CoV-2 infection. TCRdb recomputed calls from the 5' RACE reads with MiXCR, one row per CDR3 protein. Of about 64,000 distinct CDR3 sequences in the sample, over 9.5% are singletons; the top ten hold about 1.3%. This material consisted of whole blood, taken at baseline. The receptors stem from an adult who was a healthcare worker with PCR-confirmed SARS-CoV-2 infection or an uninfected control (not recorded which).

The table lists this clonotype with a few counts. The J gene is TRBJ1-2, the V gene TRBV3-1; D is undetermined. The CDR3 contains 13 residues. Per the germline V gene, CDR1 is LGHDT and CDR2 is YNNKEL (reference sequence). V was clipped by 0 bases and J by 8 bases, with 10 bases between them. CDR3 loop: CASSQDLHEGYTF. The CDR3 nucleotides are TGTGCCAGCAGCCAAGACTTGCACGAGGGCTACACCTTC.

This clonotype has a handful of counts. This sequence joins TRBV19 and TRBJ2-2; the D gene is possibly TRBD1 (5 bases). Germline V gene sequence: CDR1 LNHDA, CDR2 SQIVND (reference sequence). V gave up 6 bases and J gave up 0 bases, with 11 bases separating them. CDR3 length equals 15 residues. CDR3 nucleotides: TGTGCCAGTAGAGGAGTCAGGGCGAACACCGGGGAGCTGTTTTTT. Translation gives CASRGVRANTGELFF.

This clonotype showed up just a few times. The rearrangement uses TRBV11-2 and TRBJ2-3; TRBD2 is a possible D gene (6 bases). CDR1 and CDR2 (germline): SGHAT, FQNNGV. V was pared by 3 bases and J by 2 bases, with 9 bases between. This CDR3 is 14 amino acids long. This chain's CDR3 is CASSLGGVTDTQYF. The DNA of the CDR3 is TGTGCCAGCAGCTTGGGGGGAGTCACAGATACGCAGTATTTT.

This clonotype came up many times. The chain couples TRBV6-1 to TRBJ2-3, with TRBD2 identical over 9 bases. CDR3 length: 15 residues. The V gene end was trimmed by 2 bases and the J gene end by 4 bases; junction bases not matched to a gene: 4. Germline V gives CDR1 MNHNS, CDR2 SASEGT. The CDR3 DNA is TGTGCCAGCAGTGAACTGGCGGGAGGGCCAGATACGCAGTATTTT. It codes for CASSELAGGPDTQYF.

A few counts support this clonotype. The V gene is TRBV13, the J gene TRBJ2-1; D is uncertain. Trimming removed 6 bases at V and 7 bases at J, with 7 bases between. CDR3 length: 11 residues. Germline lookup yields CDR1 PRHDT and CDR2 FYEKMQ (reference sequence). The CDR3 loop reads CASRGENEQFF. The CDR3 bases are TGTGCCAGCAGAGGCGAAAATGAGCAGTTCTTC. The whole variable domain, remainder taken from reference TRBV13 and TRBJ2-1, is AAGVIQSPRHLIKEKRETATLKCYPIPRHDTVYWYQQGPGQDPQFLISFYEKMQSDKGSIPDRFSAQQFSDYHSELNMSSLELGDSALYFCASRGENEQFFGPGTRLTVL.

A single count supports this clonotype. The CDR3 loop reads CASSQGDRYTDTQYF. CDR3 sequence (DNA): TGTGCCAGCAGCCAGGGGGACAGGTACACAGATACGCAGTATTTT. J is TRBJ2-3 and V is TRBV4-2, with 8 bases fitting TRBD1. The ends lost 3 bases at V and 2 bases at J; junction bases unmatched: 4. The CDR3 has 15 amino acids. Germline CDR1 and CDR2: LGHNA and YNFKEQ.

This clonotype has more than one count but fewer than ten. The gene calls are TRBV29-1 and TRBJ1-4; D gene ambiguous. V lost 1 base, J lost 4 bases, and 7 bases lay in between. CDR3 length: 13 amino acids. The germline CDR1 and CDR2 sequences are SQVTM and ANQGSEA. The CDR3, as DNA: TGCAGCGTTGAAGCTGGGAATAATGAAAAACTGTTTTTT. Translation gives CSVEAGNNEKLFF.

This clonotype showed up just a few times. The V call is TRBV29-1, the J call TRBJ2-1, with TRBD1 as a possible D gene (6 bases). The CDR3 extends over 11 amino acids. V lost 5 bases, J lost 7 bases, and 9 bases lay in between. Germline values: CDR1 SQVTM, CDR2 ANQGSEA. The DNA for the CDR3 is TGCAGCGTTAGGGGGATGAATGAGCAGTTCTTC. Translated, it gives CSVRGMNEQFF.

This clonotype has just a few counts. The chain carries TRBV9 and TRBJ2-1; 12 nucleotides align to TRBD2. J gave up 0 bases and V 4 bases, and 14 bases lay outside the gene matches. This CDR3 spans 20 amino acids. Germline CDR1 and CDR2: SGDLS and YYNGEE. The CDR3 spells CASSTRSTSGGQPSYNEQFF. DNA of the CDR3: TGTGCCAGCAGCACCAGATCGACTAGCGGGGGCCAACCCTCCTACAATGAGCAGTTCTTC.

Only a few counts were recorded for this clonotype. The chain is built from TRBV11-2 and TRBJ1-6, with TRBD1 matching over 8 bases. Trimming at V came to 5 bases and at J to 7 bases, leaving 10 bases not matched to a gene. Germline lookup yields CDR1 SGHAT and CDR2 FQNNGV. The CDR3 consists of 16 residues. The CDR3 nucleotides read TGTGCCAGCAGCGAAACTCGACAGGGGTGGAATTCACCCCTCCACTTT. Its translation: CASSETRQGWNSPLHF. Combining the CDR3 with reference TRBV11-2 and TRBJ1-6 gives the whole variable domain EAGVAQSPRYKIIEKRQSVAFWCNPISGHATLYWYQQILGQGPKLLIQFQNNGVVDDSQLPKDRFSAERLKGVDSTLKIQPAKLEDSAVYLCASSETRQGWNSPLHFGNGTRLTVT.

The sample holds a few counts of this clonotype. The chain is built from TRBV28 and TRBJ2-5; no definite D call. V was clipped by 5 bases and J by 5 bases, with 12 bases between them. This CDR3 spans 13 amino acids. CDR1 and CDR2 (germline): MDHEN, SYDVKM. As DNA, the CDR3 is TGTGCCAGCAGTATCTTTGTCAGTGAGACCCAGTACTTC. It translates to CASSIFVSETQYF.

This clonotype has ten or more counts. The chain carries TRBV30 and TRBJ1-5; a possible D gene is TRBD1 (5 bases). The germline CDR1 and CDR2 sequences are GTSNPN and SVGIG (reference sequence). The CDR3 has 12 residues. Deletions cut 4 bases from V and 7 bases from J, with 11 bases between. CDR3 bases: TGTGCCTGGAATAGGGGTGGACAGCCCCAGCATTTT. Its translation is CAWNRGGQPQHF.

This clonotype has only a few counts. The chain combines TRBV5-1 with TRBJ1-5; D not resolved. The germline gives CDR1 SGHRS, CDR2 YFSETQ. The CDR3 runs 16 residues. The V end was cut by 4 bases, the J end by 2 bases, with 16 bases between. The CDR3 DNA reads TGCGCCAGCAGCCCGGACGGTTTGATCGGCAATCAGCCCCAGCATTTT. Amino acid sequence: CASSPDGLIGNQPQHF. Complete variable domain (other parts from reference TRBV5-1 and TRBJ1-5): KAGVTQTPRYLIKTRGQQVTLSCSPISGHRSVSWYQQTPGQGLQFLFEYFSETQRNKGNFPGRFSGRQFSNSRSEMNVSTLELGDSALYLCASSPDGLIGNQPQHFGDGTRLSIL.

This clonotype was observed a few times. This CDR3 reads CSVERSYNEQFF. In nucleotides, the CDR3 is TGCAGCGTTGAGAGGTCCTACAATGAGCAGTTCTTC. This sequence joins TRBV29-1 and TRBJ2-1, with no clear D. V gave up 3 bases and J gave up 1 base, with 4 bases separating them. This CDR3 comprises 12 residues. Per germline, CDR1 SQVTM and CDR2 ANQGSEA.

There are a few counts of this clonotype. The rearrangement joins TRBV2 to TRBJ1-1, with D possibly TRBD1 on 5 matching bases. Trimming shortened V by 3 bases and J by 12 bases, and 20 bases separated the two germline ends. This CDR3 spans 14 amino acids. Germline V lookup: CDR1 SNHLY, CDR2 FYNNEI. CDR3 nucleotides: TGTGCCAGCAGTGACGAAGGGGCCGGCTTGTCGACTTTCTTT. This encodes CASSDEGAGLSTFF. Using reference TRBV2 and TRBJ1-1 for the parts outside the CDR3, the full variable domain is EPEVTQTPSHQVTQMGQEVILRCVPISNHLYFYWYRQILGQKVEFLVSFYNNEISEKSEIFDDQFSVERPDGSNFTLKIRSTKLEDSAMYFCASSDEGAGLSTFFGQGTRLTVV.

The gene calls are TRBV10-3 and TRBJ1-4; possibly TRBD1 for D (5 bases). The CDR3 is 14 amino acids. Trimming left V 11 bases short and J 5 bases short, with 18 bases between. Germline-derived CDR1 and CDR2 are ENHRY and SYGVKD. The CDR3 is CAAGPDSPNEKLFF. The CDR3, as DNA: TGTGCCGCGGGACCAGACAGTCCCAATGAAAAACTGTTTTTT.

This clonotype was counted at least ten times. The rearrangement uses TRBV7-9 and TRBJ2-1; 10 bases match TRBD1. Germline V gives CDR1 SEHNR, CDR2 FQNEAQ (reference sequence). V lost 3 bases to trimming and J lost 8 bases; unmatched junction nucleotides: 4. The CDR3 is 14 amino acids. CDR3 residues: CASSLTGGLDEQFF. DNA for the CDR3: TGTGCCAGCAGCTTGACAGGGGGCCTGGATGAGCAGTTCTTC.

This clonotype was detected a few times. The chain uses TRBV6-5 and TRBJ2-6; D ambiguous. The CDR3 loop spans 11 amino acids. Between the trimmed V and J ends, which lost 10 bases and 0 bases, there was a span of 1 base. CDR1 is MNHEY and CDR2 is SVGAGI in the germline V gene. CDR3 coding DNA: TGTGCCACCTCTGGGGCCAACGTCCTGACTTTC. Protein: CATSGANVLTF.

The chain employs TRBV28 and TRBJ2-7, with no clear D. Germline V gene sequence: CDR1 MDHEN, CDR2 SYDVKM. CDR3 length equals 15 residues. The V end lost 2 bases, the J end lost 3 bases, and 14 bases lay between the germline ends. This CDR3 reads CASSLDPTRLYEQYF. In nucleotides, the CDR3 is TGTGCCAGCAGTTTAGACCCCACTCGTCTCTACGAGCAGTACTTC. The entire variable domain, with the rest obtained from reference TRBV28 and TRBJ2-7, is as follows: DVKVTQSSRYLVKRTGEKVFLECVQDMDHENMFWYRQDPGLGLRLIYFSYDVKMKEKGDIPEGYSVSREKKERFSLILESASTNQTSMYLCASSLDPTRLYEQYFGPGTRLTVT.

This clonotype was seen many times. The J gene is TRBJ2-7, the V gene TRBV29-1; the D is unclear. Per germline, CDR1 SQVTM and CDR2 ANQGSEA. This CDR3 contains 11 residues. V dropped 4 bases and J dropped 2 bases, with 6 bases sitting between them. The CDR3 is CSVVSTYEQYF. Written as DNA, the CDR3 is TGCAGCGTTGTTTCGACCTACGAGCAGTACTTC.

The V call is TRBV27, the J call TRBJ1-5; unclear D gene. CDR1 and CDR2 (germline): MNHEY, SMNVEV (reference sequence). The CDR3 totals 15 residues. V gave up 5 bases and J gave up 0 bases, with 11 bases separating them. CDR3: CASSGGVYSNQPQHF. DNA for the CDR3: TGTGCCAGCAGTGGCGGGGTTTATAGCAATCAGCCCCAGCATTTT.

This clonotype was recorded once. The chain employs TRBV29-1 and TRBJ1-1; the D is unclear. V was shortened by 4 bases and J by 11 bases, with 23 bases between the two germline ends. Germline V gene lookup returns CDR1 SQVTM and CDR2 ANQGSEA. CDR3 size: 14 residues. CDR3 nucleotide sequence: TGCAGCGTTGGTCCCCCCCGGCCGACACGGGAGGCTTTCTTT. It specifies CSVGPPRPTREAFF.

The CDR3: CASSFLYQTTNEKLFF. DNA of the CDR3: TGTGCCAGCAGTTTCTTGTACCAGACAACTAATGAAAAACTGTTTTTT. This chain connects TRBV27 to TRBJ1-4, with no clear D. V lost 3 bases and J lost 0, with 11 bases in between. From germline, CDR1 is MNHEY and CDR2 SMNVEV (reference sequence). CDR3 size: 16 residues.

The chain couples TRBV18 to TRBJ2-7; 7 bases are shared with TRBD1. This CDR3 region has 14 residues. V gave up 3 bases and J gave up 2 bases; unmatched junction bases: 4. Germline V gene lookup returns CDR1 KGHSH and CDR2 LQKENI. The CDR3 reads CASSPGTEAYEQYF. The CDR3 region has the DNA TGTGCCAGCTCACCCGGGACAGAGGCCTACGAGCAGTACTTC.

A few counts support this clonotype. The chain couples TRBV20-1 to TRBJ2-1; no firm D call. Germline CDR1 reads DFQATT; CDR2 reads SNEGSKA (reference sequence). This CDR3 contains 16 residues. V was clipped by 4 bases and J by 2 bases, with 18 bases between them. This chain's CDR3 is CSAKFVGLPAYNEQFF. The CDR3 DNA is TGCAGTGCTAAATTTGTTGGCTTACCGGCCTACAATGAGCAGTTCTTC.

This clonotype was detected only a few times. CDR3 nucleotide sequence: TGTGCCAGCAGTGACAGGGCGGGCGCCTACAATGAGCAGTTCTTC. Amino acid sequence: CASSDRAGAYNEQFF. This chain joins TRBV6-4 and TRBJ2-1; maybe TRBD2 (5 bases). V shed 2 bases and J shed 2 bases, with 10 bases lying between them. Germline V gene data show CDR1 as MRHNA and CDR2 as SNTAGT. The CDR3 has 15 amino acids.

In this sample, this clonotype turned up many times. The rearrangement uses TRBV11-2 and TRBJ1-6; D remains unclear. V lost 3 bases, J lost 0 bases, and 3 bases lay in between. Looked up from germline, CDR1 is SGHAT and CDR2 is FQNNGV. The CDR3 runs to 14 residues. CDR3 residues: CASSFNSYNSPLHF. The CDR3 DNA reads TGTGCCAGCAGCTTTAACTCCTATAATTCACCCCTCCACTTT.

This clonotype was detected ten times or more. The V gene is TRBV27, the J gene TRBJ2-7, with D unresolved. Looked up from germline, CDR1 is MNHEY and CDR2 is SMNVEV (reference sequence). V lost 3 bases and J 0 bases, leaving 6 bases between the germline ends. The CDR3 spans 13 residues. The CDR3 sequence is CASSFSISYEQYF. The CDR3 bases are TGTGCCAGCAGTTTCAGTATCTCCTACGAGCAGTACTTC.

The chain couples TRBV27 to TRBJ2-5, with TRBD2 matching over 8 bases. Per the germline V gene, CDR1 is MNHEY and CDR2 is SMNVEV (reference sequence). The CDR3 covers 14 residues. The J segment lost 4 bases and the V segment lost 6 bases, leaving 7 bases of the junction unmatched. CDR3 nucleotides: TGTGCCAGCAGCTATTCGGGAGGGCCAGAGACCCAGTACTTC. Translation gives CASSYSGGPETQYF.

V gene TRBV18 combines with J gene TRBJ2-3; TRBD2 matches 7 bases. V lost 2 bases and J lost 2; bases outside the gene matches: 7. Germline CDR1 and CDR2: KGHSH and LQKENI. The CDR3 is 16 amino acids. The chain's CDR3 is CASSPSPGTITDTQYF. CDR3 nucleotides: TGTGCCAGCTCACCATCCCCGGGGACTATCACAGATACGCAGTATTTT. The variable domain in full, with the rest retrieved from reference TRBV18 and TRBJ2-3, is NAGVMQNPRHLVRRRGQEARLRCSPMKGHSHVYWYRQLPEEGLKFMVYLQKENIIDESGMPKERFSAEFPKEGPSILRIQQVVRGDSAAYFCASSPSPGTITDTQYFGPGTRLTVL.